This TCR beta chain was observed in a study of T cells in Graves' hyperthyroidism and ophthalmopathy. Whole-study results and caveats: Blood also showed most of the thyroid clonotypes that were expanded above 0.001. Model-based prediction identified ophthalmopathy a median around 6.5 months prior to its onset.

RNA transcripts yielded amplified TCR beta CDR3 regions. First-round RT-PCR of the TCR CDR3 relied on the HTBI primer set. TCRdb passed the multiplex PCR reads through MiXCR, listing each CDR3 protein once. Of around 600,000 distinct CDR3 sequences listed, about 14% are singletons. This clonotype turned up a few times. Antigen: not known. Among ophthalmopathy patients, the Clinical Activity Score reached at least 3, the NOSPECS grade reached at least 4, and duration remained under 3 months. The authors took PBMCs from roughly 9.3 ml fresh peripheral blood. In germline, CDR1 is LNHNV, CDR2 YYDKDF (reference sequence). This CDR3 comprises 15 residues. J was trimmed by 4 bases and V by 0 bases; bases with no gene match: 2.

This clonotype was obtained from a woman younger than 35 with Graves' ophthalmopathy. This sequence joins TRBV15 and TRBJ2-2, with 7 nucleotides matching TRBD1. Sequenced material: blood. In DNA, the CDR3 is TGTGCCACCAGCAGAGAAAGGACAGGCACCGGGGAGCTGTTTTTT. Its translation: CATSRERTGTGELFF.